A selection of T cell receptor beta chains follows, all from one sample in a study of regulatory T cells in long-lasting Graves disease. From the multiplex PCR reads, TCRdb called clonotypes with MiXCR, one entry per CDR3 protein. Of about 440,000 distinct CDR3 sequences listed, 16% were seen once; the top ten hold around 10%. These data were also reused for a study on T cells in Graves' hyperthyroidism and ophthalmopathy.

The source was peripheral blood mononuclear cells (PBMCs), collected at new diagnosis, from a patient treated with antithyroid drugs. These receptors were taken from a woman aged 25-40 years with Graves disease. CDR3s include the opening cysteine and the closing phenylalanine or tryptophan. D genes are given only for firm matches. The size entry is marked missing in some rows and otherwise reads once, few, many or a size class.

j_gene	abundance	d_gene	v_gene	len	CDR3nt	CDR3aa
TRBJ2-2	many	TRBD2	TRBV29-1	15	TGCAGCGTTGAAACGGCCGGGACTAAGACCGGGGAGCTGTTTTTT	CSVETAGTKTGELFF
TRBJ2-3	few	.	TRBV7-9	13	TGTGCCAGTTTGAGAACAGGCACAGATACGCAGTATTTT	CASLRTGTDTQYF
TRBJ1-1	.	.	TRBV4-2	15	TGTGCCAGCAGCCCTCGGGTGGGGAGGAACACTGAAGCTTTCTTT	CASSPRVGRNTEAFF
TRBJ2-5	.	.	TRBV7-2	14	TGTGCCAGCAGAGCCAGGGTCGTGTCGGAGACCCAGTACTTC	CASRARVVSETQYF
TRBJ1-5	few	TRBD1	TRBV5-6	15	TGTGCCAGCAGCCGGACAGGGAATAGCAATCAGCCCCAGCATTTT	CASSRTGNSNQPQHF
TRBJ2-5	many	.	TRBV4-3	15	TGCGCCAGCAGCCAAGGTCAGGGTAGGGGAGAGACCCAGTACTTC	CASSQGQGRGETQYF
TRBJ2-3	many	.	TRBV24-1	15	TGTGCCACCAGTGATCTCGGGGGAGAGCCAGATACGCAGTATTTT	CATSDLGGEPDTQYF
TRBJ1-6	few	.	TRBV20-1	16	TGCAGTGCTGCAAATTTGGGGGCAGATGAAAATTCACCCCTCCACTTT	CSAANLGADENSPLHF
TRBJ2-5	few	TRBD1	TRBV20-1	13	TGCAGTGCGACCGGGACAGGGGTAGAGACCCAGTACTTC	CSATGTGVETQYF
TRBJ1-5	.	.	TRBV6-1	18	TGTGCCAGCAGTGAAGGGCGGGTACGGATATATAGCAATCAGCCCCAGCATTTT	CASSEGRVRIYSNQPQHF
TRBJ2-5	many	TRBD2	TRBV7-2	18	TGTGCCAGCAGCTCCCGGATAGCGGGTACCAAGTACCAAGAGACCCAGTACTTC	CASSSRIAGTKYQETQYF
TRBJ2-7	many	TRBD1	TRBV30	16	TGTGCCTGGAGTGTATTGGGACAGGGGGCTTCCTACGAGCAGTACTTC	CAWSVLGQGASYEQYF
TRBJ2-1	many	.	TRBV27	15	TGTGCCAGCAGCGTCTGGGGCATGGGTGACAATGAGCAGTTCTTC	CASSVWGMGDNEQFF
TRBJ1-4	many	.	TRBV20-1	15	TGCAGTGCTAGAGATAGATTGGGGCCAAATGAAAAACTGTTTTTT	CSARDRLGPNEKLFF
TRBJ2-3	many	TRBD1	TRBV28	15	TGTGCCAGCCGACCTCAGACAGGGTTCACAGATACGCAGTATTTT	CASRPQTGFTDTQYF
TRBJ2-1	.	.	TRBV9	13	TGTGCCAGCAGCGTAGGTGGGTCCAATGAGCAGTTCTTC	CASSVGGSNEQFF
TRBJ1-3	.	TRBD1	TRBV10-3	13	TGTGCCAGCGACAGGGGAAATGGAAACACCATATATTTT	CASDRGNGNTIYF
TRBJ2-5	few	TRBD2	TRBV29-1	15	TGCAGCGTTGTTAAAGGGAGCGGGAGTTCTGAGACCCAGTACTTC	CSVVKGSGSSETQYF
TRBJ1-2	.	.	TRBV5-6	15	TGTGCCAACAGCTTGGCCACTCGGATCCGTGGTGGCTACACCTTC	CANSLATRIRGGYTF
TRBJ1-1	many	.	TRBV7-9	14	TGTGCCAGCAGCTTACAGACACAGGCCCTTGAAGCTTTCTTT	CASSLQTQALEAFF
TRBJ2-7	many	.	TRBV10-3	13	TGTGCCATCAGCGGGGAACAAGCCTACGAGCAGTACTTC	CAISGEQAYEQYF
TRBJ1-4	many	.	TRBV7-8	14	TGTGCCAGCAGCACCCCTGGCCGGGGGGGAAAACTGTTTTTT	CASSTPGRGGKLFF
TRBJ1-4	few	.	TRBV20-1	17	TGCAGTGCCCTCGCAGGCGGTGGTACTGCAACTAATGAAAAACTGTTTTTT	CSALAGGGTATNEKLFF
TRBJ2-7	many	TRBD2	TRBV27	15	TGTGCCAGCAGACTATATAGCGGGAGCTCCTACGAGCAGTACTTC	CASRLYSGSSYEQYF
TRBJ2-3	many	.	TRBV30	12	TGTGCCTGGAAGAGTAGCACAGATACGCAGTATTTT	CAWKSSTDTQYF
TRBJ1-2	.	.	TRBV5-1	15	TGCGCCAGCAGCGCCCGGGGCCCGGGCGACTATGGCTGCACCTTC	CASSARGPGDYGCTF
TRBJ2-1	many	TRBD2	TRBV7-9	15	TGTGCCAGCAGAATTACTAGCGGGAGGGCCAATGAGCAGTTCTTC	CASRITSGRANEQFF
TRBJ2-1	many	.	TRBV9	13	TGTGCCAGCAGCGGCGATGGACCTTATGAGCAGTTCTTC	CASSGDGPYEQFF
TRBJ1-5	.	.	TRBV29-1	14	TGCAGCGTTGCTTGGGGCGCCAGTGGTCAGCCCCAGCATTTT	CSVAWGASGQPQHF